This TCR beta chain was documented in a study of blood T cell repertoires in COVID-19. About the research overall: The study drew acute and convalescent COVID-19 samples from the United States, Italy and Spain. PBMCs, B-cell-depleted T cells, or T cells provided the cDNA or gDNA that made up the material.

Recruited during active infection, patients (from Seattle) were subsequently followed longitudinally. Per the study methods: Reference gene primer amplification gave nucleated cell count estimates. Data came from immunoSEQ multiplex PCR; TCRdb stores just in-frame clones and leaves some out. The DNA gave D and trimming, while V, J and clone size come from that table. The data show around 230,000 clones, approximately 85% seen once. Trimming at V came to 4 bases and at J to 2 bases, leaving 3 bases not matched to a gene. The CDR3 has 15 residues. Per the germline V gene, CDR1 is ENHRY and CDR2 is SYGVKD.

What was sequenced was peripheral blood. This clonotype originated in a middle-aged man with COVID-19, enrolled during active disease. The rearrangement links TRBV10-3 to TRBJ2-1, with TRBD2 matching over 9 bases. The CDR3 nucleotides read TGTGCCATCAGTGGTATAGCGGGGGCCTACAATGAGCAGTTCTTC. It codes for CAISGIAGAYNEQFF.